This is a list of T cell receptor beta chains from one sample in a study of early stage breast cancer tumors. Sequencing used immunoSEQ multiplex PCR; TCRdb keeps in-frame clones, though not all of them. The data hold fewer than 70,000 clones, with roughly 80% observed a single time. The sequencing input was blood. The source of these receptors is a middle-aged person with breast cancer. Both conserved end residues are part of each CDR3. A D gene is named only where the DNA matches it firmly. A row's size may be missing; if present it is once, few, many or a size class.

d_call cdr3_length clone_size j_call v_call cdr3_nt cdr3_aa
TRBD2 16 . TRBJ2-7 TRBV4-2 TGTGCCAGCAGCCCCGACCTCAGCGGGAGGGACAACGAGCAGTACTTC CASSPDLSGRDNEQYF
TRBD2 15 . TRBJ2-5 TRBV7-7 TGTGCTAGCACCCCGGGACTAGCGGACCAAGAGACCCAGTACTTC CASTPGLADQETQYF
. 15 once TRBJ2-5 TRBV5-1 TGCGCCAGCAGCCCTGGGAGGCGGGATCAAGAGACCCAGTACTTC CASSPGRRDQETQYF
. 12 . TRBJ2-7 TRBV6-5 TGTGCCAGCAGATCTAGCGCTTACGAGCAGTACTTC CASRSSAYEQYF
TRBD2 15 . TRBJ2-1 TRBV29-1 TGCAGCGTTGAAGTTCTGGGACTAGCGGGAGAGGAGCAGTTCTTC CSVEVLGLAGEEQFF
. 12 few TRBJ1-4 TRBV19 TGTGCCAGTGGAAACCTAGTTGAAAAACTGTTTTTT CASGNLVEKLFF
. 13 once TRBJ2-2 TRBV28 TGTGCCAGCAGCCTCGCGAACACCGGGGAGCTGTTTTTT CASSLANTGELFF
. 15 . TRBJ2-3 TRBV6-1 TGTGCCAGCGGGGAGACAGGCGCTAGCACAGATACGCAGTATTTT CASGETGASTDTQYF
. 14 few TRBJ2-7 TRBV4-2 TGTGCCAGCAGCCCTGGACAGCTAACCTACGAGCAGTACTTC CASSPGQLTYEQYF
. 10 . TRBJ2-1 TRBV6-5 TGTGCCAGCAGCCGTAATGAGCAGTTCTTC CASSRNEQFF
TRBD1 18 . TRBJ2-7 TRBV18 TGTGCCAGCTCACCTCGAGGACAGGGGAGCCTAAGGATCGCCGAGCAGTACTTC CASSPRGQGSLRIAEQYF
. 12 . TRBJ2-1 TRBV5-1 TGCGCCAGCAGCTTGGAGGGGGACGAGCAGTTCTTC CASSLEGDEQFF
. 14 . TRBJ1-2 TRBV6-6 TGTGCCAGCAGTTACTCAGGGAGTAACTATGGCTACACCTTC CASSYSGSNYGYTF
. 14 . TRBJ2-7 TRBV28 TGTGCCAGCATGAGGGGGGGCCCCTCCTACGAGCAGTACTTC CASMRGGPSYEQYF
. 14 . TRBJ1-2 TRBV27 TGTGCCAGCAGTTTATTTGGGGGCCCCTATGGCTACACCTTC CASSLFGGPYGYTF
TRBD2 13 . TRBJ2-5 TRBV30 TGTGCCTGGAGTCCGAGCGGGGGGAAGACCCAGTACTTC CAWSPSGGKTQYF
TRBD1 13 . TRBJ1-4 TRBV30 TGTGCCTCCCTGGACAGGATTAATGAAAAACTGTTTTTT CASLDRINEKLFF
TRBD1 13 . TRBJ2-3 TRBV18 TGTGCCAGCTCTCCTGGACAGGCGGATACGCAGTATTTT CASSPGQADTQYF
. 14 . TRBJ2-7 TRBV18 TGTGCCAGCTCACCTCAACAGGGCGCGGGCGAGCAGTACTTC CASSPQQGAGEQYF
. 16 . TRBJ1-5 TRBV6-5 TGTGCCAGCAGTTACTATGGAGGAAAAAGCAATCAGCCCCAGCATTTT CASSYYGGKSNQPQHF
TRBD1 14 . TRBJ1-5 TRBV5-3 TGTGCCAGAAGTGAAGGACAGGACAATCAGCCCCAGCATTTT CARSEGQDNQPQHF
TRBD1 13 . TRBJ1-1 TRBV10-3 TGTGCCATCAGGGGACAGGAGAACACTGAAGCTTTCTTT CAIRGQENTEAFF
TRBD1 16 few TRBJ2-7 TRBV28 TGTGCCAGCAGCCGCGACCGACAGGGGGATATGTACGAGCAGTACTTC CASSRDRQGDMYEQYF
TRBD1 16 few TRBJ1-5 TRBV19 TGTGCCAGTAGTACAACGGGACAGGGGAGAAATCAGCCCCAGCATTTT CASSTTGQGRNQPQHF
. 16 . TRBJ2-6 TRBV7-2 TGTGCCAGCAGCTGGGGCAGTTTCTCTGGGGCCAACGTCCTGACTTTC CASSWGSFSGANVLTF
. 14 once TRBJ2-7 TRBV11-2 TGTGCCAGCATCTATAACCCCACTAGTCTCGATTTGTACTTC CASIYNPTSLDLYF
TRBD1 15 . TRBJ2-7 TRBV28 TGTGCCAGCAGTTTACCTGGACAGGTGTCCTACGAGCAGTACTTC CASSLPGQVSYEQYF
TRBD1 17 . TRBJ2-7 TRBV28 TGTGCCAGCAGTTCAACAGGGGCCTCGGAGGTGTCCTACGAGCAGTACTTC CASSSTGASEVSYEQYF
. 13 . TRBJ2-7 TRBV10-1 TGCGCCAGCAGTGAGTCGAATACCTACGAGCAGTACTTC CASSESNTYEQYF
. 12 . TRBJ2-2 TRBV19 TGTGCCAGTAGTATAGAGACTGGGGAGCTGTTTTTT CASSIETGELFF
. 14 . TRBJ2-2 TRBV7-2 TGTGCCGGAGGAGGGTGGGGAGTCACCGGGGAGCTGTTTTTT CAGGGWGVTGELFF
TRBD2 15 . TRBJ2-2 TRBV11-3 TGTGCCAGCAGCTTAGGCGGGAGTAGCACCGGGGAGCTGTTTTTT CASSLGGSSTGELFF
. 14 few TRBJ1-1 TRBV28 TGTGCCACATCTAACGGGGGGCGGCAGACTGAAGCTTTCTTT CATSNGGRQTEAFF
. 16 few TRBJ2-1 TRBV9 TGTGCCAGCAGCGTAGGAGGTGGGAACTCCTACAATGAGCAGTTCTTC CASSVGGGNSYNEQFF
. 13 . TRBJ1-3 TRBV7-8 TGTGCCAGCAGCCGCGGACAAACCGGGACCATATATTTT CASSRGQTGTIYF
. 11 . TRBJ1-1 TRBV29-1 TGCAGCGTTGTCGGGGGGGCCGAAGCTTTCTTT CSVVGGAEAFF
. 12 . TRBJ2-7 TRBV28 TGTGCCAGCATGTTAGGACTCGGGGAGCAGTACTTC CASMLGLGEQYF
TRBD1 13 . TRBJ2-5 TRBV18 TGTGCCAGCTCCCCCGGGACAGAAGAGACCCAGTACTTC CASSPGTEETQYF
. 15 . TRBJ2-7 TRBV28 TGTGCCAGCAGAGCCCTGGGCCTAGGTACCTACGAGCAGTACTTC CASRALGLGTYEQYF
. 15 . TRBJ2-2 TRBV27 TGTGCCAGCAGACGATCCAGAGGGGCCACCGGGGAGCTGTTTTTT CASRRSRGATGELFF
TRBD1 18 . TRBJ1-5 TRBV2 TGTGCCAGCAGTGAGGACAGGGAACAACCCTATAGCAATCAGCCCCAGCATTTT CASSEDREQPYSNQPQHF
. 13 . TRBJ2-3 TRBV7-6 TGTGCCAGCAGCTTATCCCCAGGCTATACGCAGTATTTT CASSLSPGYTQYF
TRBD2 15 . TRBJ2-1 TRBV27 TGTGCCAGCAGTTTACGAGCGGGAGGCCCCGTGTGGCAGTTCTTC CASSLRAGGPVWQFF
TRBD2 14 . TRBJ2-1 TRBV15 TGTGCCACCAGCAGAGATAGGACTAGCAATGAGCAGTTCTTC CATSRDRTSNEQFF
. 13 . TRBJ2-7 TRBV6-5 TGTGCCAGCAAGGGACTCCTGGGTCGCGAGCAGTACTTC CASKGLLGREQYF
. 13 . TRBJ1-1 TRBV18 TGTGCCAGCTCAGCCGACATGAACACTGAAGCTTTCTTT CASSADMNTEAFF
TRBD1 15 few TRBJ2-5 TRBV5-4 TGTGCCAGCAGCTTGTTGGGACAGGGGGGAGAGACCCAGTACTTC CASSLLGQGGETQYF
. 11 . TRBJ2-1 TRBV30 TGTGCCTGGAGTGTAGTTTATGAGCAGTTCTTC CAWSVVYEQFF
TRBD1 16 . TRBJ1-5 TRBV19 TGTGCCAGTAGTCCCGAACAGGGGATGAGCAATCAGCCCCAGCATTTT CASSPEQGMSNQPQHF
. 11 . TRBJ2-1 TRBV27 TGTGCCAGCAGTGCCTACAATGAGCAGTTCTTC CASSAYNEQFF
TRBD1 17 . TRBJ2-6 TRBV7-2 TGTGCCAGCAGCTTAGGGACAGGGTCATTCGGGGCCAACGTCCTGACTTTC CASSLGTGSFGANVLTF
TRBD2 15 . TRBJ2-1 TRBV6-1 TGTGCCAGCAGCCCTGAGGGACTAGCGGGCAGTGAGCAGTTCTTC CASSPEGLAGSEQFF
TRBD1 12 . TRBJ1-2 TRBV27 TGTGCCAGCAGCACAGGGGGCCATGGCTACACCTTC CASSTGGHGYTF
TRBD2 16 . TRBJ2-3 TRBV7-3 TGTGCCAGCAGCGTTACGGGGGGACTCGGCACAGATACGCAGTATTTT CASSVTGGLGTDTQYF
TRBD1 14 . TRBJ2-7 TRBV9 TGTGCCAGCAGCGTAGGCACAGGGGTTTACGAGCAGTACTTC CASSVGTGVYEQYF